This is a list of T cell receptor beta chains from one sample in a study of cytomegalovirus exposure and HLA in healthy donors. Only in-frame clones appear in the TCRdb table, and some are missing; sequencing was by immunoSEQ multiplex PCR. Of roughly 61,000 clones in the sample, 65% to 85% are singletons; the top ten hold under 7%. The specimen sequenced was PBMCs. These TCRs come from a male donor in good health and CMV-seronegative. Both conserved end residues are part of each CDR3. Fields, in order: J gene, V gene, CDR3 length, CDR3 protein.

J gene: TRBJ2-7; V gene: TRBV5-6; CDR3 length: 14; CDR3 protein: CASSSRGGGNEQYF
J gene: TRBJ2-3; V gene: TRBV9; CDR3 length: 15; CDR3 protein: CASSVVQGLVDTQYF
J gene: TRBJ2-1; V gene: TRBV7-2; CDR3 length: 15; CDR3 protein: CASSPTGGAYNEQFF
J gene: .; V gene: TRBV7-3; CDR3 length: 17; CDR3 protein: CASSLTYSGKLDPEQYF
J gene: TRBJ1-2; V gene: TRBV4-2; CDR3 length: 15; CDR3 protein: CASSQEGRGHYGYTF
J gene: TRBJ2-7; V gene: TRBV5-1; CDR3 length: 15; CDR3 protein: CASSLAAGPDYEQYF
J gene: TRBJ1-4; V gene: TRBV27; CDR3 length: 14; CDR3 protein: CASSIQSTNEKLFF
J gene: TRBJ2-2; V gene: TRBV28; CDR3 length: 13; CDR3 protein: CAAGHANTGELFF
J gene: TRBJ1-1; V gene: TRBV19; CDR3 length: 15; CDR3 protein: CASSIELGRHTEAFF
J gene: TRBJ2-1; V gene: TRBV7-8; CDR3 length: 16; CDR3 protein: CASRQITGTVYNEQFF
J gene: TRBJ1-3; V gene: TRBV10-3; CDR3 length: 19; CDR3 protein: CAISDPSPQEAHSGNTIYF
J gene: TRBJ1-4; V gene: TRBV30; CDR3 length: 13; CDR3 protein: CALEVGGHEKLFF
J gene: TRBJ1-1; V gene: TRBV19; CDR3 length: 17; CDR3 protein: CASRTTGTTRGNTEAFF
J gene: TRBJ2-5; V gene: TRBV12-1; CDR3 length: 18; CDR3 protein: CASSIRPKRLAGGLTQYF
J gene: TRBJ1-1; V gene: TRBV4-3; CDR3 length: 16; CDR3 protein: CASSQDHRTLGTEAFF
J gene: TRBJ2-7; V gene: TRBV2; CDR3 length: 12; CDR3 protein: CASSRTGGEQYF
J gene: TRBJ1-2; V gene: TRBV18; CDR3 length: 17; CDR3 protein: CASSLGTGTVGNYGYTF
J gene: TRBJ2-3; V gene: TRBV4-3; CDR3 length: 15; CDR3 protein: CASSQFSTGEDTQYF
J gene: TRBJ2-2; V gene: TRBV6-5; CDR3 length: 13; CDR3 protein: CASWAGEGGELFF
J gene: TRBJ1-5; V gene: TRBV6-5; CDR3 length: 13; CDR3 protein: CASGYPGNQPQHF
J gene: TRBJ2-3; V gene: TRBV7-2; CDR3 length: 15; CDR3 protein: CASSFREISTDTQYF
J gene: TRBJ2-2; V gene: TRBV4-3; CDR3 length: 17; CDR3 protein: CASSQEAGTLHTGELFF
J gene: TRBJ2-3; V gene: TRBV2; CDR3 length: 14; CDR3 protein: CASSEWASTDTQYF
J gene: TRBJ1-1; V gene: TRBV28; CDR3 length: 15; CDR3 protein: CASSPGGSLNTEAFF
J gene: TRBJ1-5; V gene: TRBV27; CDR3 length: 12; CDR3 protein: CASSLRGQPQHF
J gene: TRBJ2-7; V gene: TRBV7-9; CDR3 length: 13; CDR3 protein: CASSLSRVYEQYF